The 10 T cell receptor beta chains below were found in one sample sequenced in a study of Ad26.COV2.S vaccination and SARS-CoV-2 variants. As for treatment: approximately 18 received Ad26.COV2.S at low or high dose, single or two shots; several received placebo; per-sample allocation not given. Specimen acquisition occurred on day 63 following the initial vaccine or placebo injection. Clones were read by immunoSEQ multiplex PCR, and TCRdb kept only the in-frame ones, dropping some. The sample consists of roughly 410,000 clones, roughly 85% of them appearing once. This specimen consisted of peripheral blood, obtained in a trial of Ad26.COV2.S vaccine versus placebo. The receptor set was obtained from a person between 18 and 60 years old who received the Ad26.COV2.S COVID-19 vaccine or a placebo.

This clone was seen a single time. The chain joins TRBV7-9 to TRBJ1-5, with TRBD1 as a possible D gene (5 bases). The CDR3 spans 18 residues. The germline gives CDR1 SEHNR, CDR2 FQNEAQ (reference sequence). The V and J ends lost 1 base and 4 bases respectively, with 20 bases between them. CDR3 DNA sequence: TGTGCCAGCAGCTTAGTTCAGAGGGGATCGCGGCTAAATCAGCCCCAGCATTTT. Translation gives CASSLVQRGSRLNQPQHF.

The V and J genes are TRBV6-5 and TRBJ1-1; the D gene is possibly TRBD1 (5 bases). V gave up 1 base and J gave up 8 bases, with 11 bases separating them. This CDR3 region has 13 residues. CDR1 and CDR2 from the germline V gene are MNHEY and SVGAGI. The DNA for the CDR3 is TGTGCCAGCAGTTACTGGGGGTCGGGGGAAGCTTTCTTT. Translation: CASSYWGSGEAFF.

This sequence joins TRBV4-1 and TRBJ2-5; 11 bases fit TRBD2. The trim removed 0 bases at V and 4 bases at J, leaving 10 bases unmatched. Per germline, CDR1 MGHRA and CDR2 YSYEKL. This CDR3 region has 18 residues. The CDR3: CASSQESIAGGVAETQYF. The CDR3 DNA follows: TGCGCCAGCAGCCAAGAATCTATAGCGGGAGGGGTGGCAGAGACCCAGTACTTC.

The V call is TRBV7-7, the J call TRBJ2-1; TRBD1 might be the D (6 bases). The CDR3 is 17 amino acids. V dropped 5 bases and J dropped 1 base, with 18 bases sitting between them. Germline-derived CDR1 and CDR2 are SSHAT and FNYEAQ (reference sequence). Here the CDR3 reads CASSPYYPGDSYNEQFF. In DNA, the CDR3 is TGTGCCAGCAGCCCATATTATCCAGGGGATTCCTACAATGAGCAGTTCTTC.

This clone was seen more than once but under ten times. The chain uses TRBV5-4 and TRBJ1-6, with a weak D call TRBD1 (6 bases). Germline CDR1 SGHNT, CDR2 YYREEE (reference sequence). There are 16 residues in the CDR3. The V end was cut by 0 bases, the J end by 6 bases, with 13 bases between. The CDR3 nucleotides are TGTGCCAGCAGCTTGGGGAAGACAGGACCTAATTCACCCCTCCACTTT. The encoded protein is CASSLGKTGPNSPLHF. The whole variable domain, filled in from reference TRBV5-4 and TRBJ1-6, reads ETGVTQSPTHLIKTRGQQVTLRCSSQSGHNTVSWYQQALGQGPQFIFQYYREEENGRGNFPPRFSGLQFPNYSSELNVNALELDDSALYLCASSLGKTGPNSPLHFGNGTRLTVT.

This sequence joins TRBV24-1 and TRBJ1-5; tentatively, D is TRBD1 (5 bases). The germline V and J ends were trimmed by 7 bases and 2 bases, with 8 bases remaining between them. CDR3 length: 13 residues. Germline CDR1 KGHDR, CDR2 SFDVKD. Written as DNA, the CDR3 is TGTGCCACCAGCCTAGGGGGCAATCAGCCCCAGCATTTT. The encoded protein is CATSLGGNQPQHF.

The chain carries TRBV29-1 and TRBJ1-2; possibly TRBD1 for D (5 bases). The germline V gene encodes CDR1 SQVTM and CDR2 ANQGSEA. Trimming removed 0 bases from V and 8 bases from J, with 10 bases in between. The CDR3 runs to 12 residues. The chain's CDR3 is CSVEDSGGGYTF. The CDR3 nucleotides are TGCAGCGTTGAAGATTCGGGGGGAGGCTACACCTTC.

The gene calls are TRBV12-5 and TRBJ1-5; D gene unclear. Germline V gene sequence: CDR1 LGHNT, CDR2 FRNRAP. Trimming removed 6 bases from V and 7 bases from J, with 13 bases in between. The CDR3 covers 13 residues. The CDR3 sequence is CASGLGSEQPQHF. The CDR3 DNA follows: TGTGCTAGTGGCCTAGGATCCGAGCAGCCCCAGCATTTT.

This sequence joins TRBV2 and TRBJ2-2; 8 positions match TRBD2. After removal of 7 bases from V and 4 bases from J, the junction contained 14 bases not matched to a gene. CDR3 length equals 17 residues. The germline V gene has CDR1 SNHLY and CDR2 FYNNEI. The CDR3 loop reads CASTTAGGWAGTGELFF. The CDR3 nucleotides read TGTGCCAGCACCACGGCGGGGGGTTGGGCGGGCACCGGGGAGCTGTTTTTT.

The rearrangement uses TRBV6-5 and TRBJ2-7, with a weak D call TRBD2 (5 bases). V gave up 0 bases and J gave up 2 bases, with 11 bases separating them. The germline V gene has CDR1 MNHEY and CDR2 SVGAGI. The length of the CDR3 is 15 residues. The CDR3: CASSYSAGRTYEQYF. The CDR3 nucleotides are TGTGCCAGCAGTTACTCGGCGGGTCGGACCTACGAGCAGTACTTC.